This passage covers 3 T cell receptor beta chains from one sample sequenced in a study of T cell changes during pregnancy in multiple sclerosis. TCRdb's table, derived via immunoSEQ multiplex PCR, lists solely in-frame clones and lacks some. The sample lists some 59,000 clones, about 88% occurring once. Sequenced material: peripheral blood, taken in the first trimester of pregnancy. Every receptor here comes from a female donor with multiple sclerosis, enrolled in a pregnancy study.

This chain joins TRBV6-1 and TRBJ2-5; 13 nucleotides match TRBD2. After removal of 4 bases from V and 5 bases from J, the junction contained 7 bases not matched to a gene. In germline, CDR1 is MNHNS, CDR2 SASEGT. The CDR3 has 16 residues. In DNA, the CDR3 is TGTGCCAGCAGTGGGACTAGCGGGAGAAGGAGGGAGACCCAGTACTTC. Protein: CASSGTSGRRRETQYF.

CDR3 protein: CASSLGQGSRGNTIYF. The DNA of the CDR3 is TGTGCCAGCAGCTTAGGACAGGGCTCGAGGGGAAACACCATATATTTT. This chain uses TRBV11-2 with TRBJ1-3; TRBD1 matches 7 bases. This CDR3 comprises 16 residues. V was clipped by 1 base and J by 4 bases; unmatched bases: 7. Germline V gene sequence: CDR1 SGHAT, CDR2 FQNNGV. Full variable domain (missing parts from reference TRBV11-2 and TRBJ1-3): EAGVAQSPRYKIIEKRQSVAFWCNPISGHATLYWYQQILGQGPKLLIQFQNNGVVDDSQLPKDRFSAERLKGVDSTLKIQPAKLEDSAVYLCASSLGQGSRGNTIYFGEGSWLTVV.

The CDR3 sequence is CASSRWIGGSSYEQYF. Here the CDR3 DNA reads TGTGCCAGCAGTCGATGGATCGGGGGGAGCTCCTACGAGCAGTACTTC. The V and J genes are TRBV7-9 and TRBJ2-7; TRBD2 matches 7 bases. The length of the CDR3 is 16 residues. Germline assignment: CDR1 SEHNR and CDR2 FQNEAQ (reference sequence). The trim removed 6 bases at V and 0 bases at J, leaving 11 bases unmatched.